This passage covers 5 T cell receptor beta chains from one sample sequenced in a study of T cell responses to AZD1222 COVID-19 vaccine. Clones were read by immunoSEQ multiplex PCR, and TCRdb kept only the in-frame ones, dropping some. The table shows tens of thousands of clones, with about 83% occurring only once. Sequenced here: peripheral blood, sampled 28 days after the second AZD1222 dose. These receptors were taken from an adult who received the AZD1222 COVID-19 vaccine.

The gene calls are TRBV19 and TRBJ1-3, with D unclear. Germline-derived CDR1 and CDR2 are LNHDA and SQIVND (reference sequence). Trimming took 5 bases from V and 4 from J, leaving 12 bases between them. This CDR3 comprises 14 residues. CDR3 bases: TGTGCCAGTAGTCCGGCGGCGCGGGGAAACACCATATATTTT. It yields the protein CASSPAARGNTIYF. The full variable domain, rest sourced from reference TRBV19 and TRBJ1-3, is DGGITQSPKYLFRKEGQNVTLSCEQNLNHDAMYWYRQDPGQGLRLIYYSQIVNDFQKGDIAEGYSVSREKKESFPLTVTSAQKNPTAFYLCASSPAARGNTIYFGEGSWLTVV.

V gene TRBV3-1 (or the pseudogene TRBV3-2) combines with J gene TRBJ1-1, with D uncertain. The CDR3 has 13 amino acids. Germline V gene data show CDR1 as LGHDT and CDR2 as YNNKEL (reference sequence). Trimming pared 1 base from V and 6 bases from J, leaving 9 bases between. The CDR3 DNA reads as TGTGCCAGCAGCCAAGCTCAGCGGGCTGAAGCTTTCTTT. It translates to CASSQAQRAEAFF.

The rearrangement joins TRBV5-4 to TRBJ1-1, with D unclear. The length of the CDR3 is 14 residues. The germline CDR1 and CDR2 sequences are SGHNT and YYREEE (reference sequence). Trimming pared 2 bases from V and 0 bases from J, leaving 8 bases between. The CDR3, as DNA: TGTGCCAGCAGCTTCCCCGAGTTGAACACTGAAGCTTTCTTT. Encoded protein: CASSFPELNTEAFF.

This clone was recorded once. The chain joins TRBV6-4 to TRBJ1-1; 9 nucleotides agree with TRBD1. Germline CDR1 is MRHNA and CDR2 is SNTAGT. The CDR3 runs to 23 residues. Trimming at V came to 2 bases and at J to 0 bases, leaving 25 bases not matched to a gene. The CDR3 DNA reads TGTGCCAGCAGTGACGCCGGGACAGGGCTTGCGGGAGACCCGGAGATAGTGAACACTGAAGCTTTCTTT. This codes for CASSDAGTGLAGDPEIVNTEAFF.

V is TRBV6-5 and J is TRBJ2-5, with D perhaps given as TRBD1 or TRBD2 (6 bases each). Germline CDR1 MNHEY, CDR2 SVGAGI. The V and J ends lost 5 bases and 4 bases respectively, with 17 bases between them. The CDR3 is made up of 15 amino acids. CDR3 nucleotides: TGTGCCAGCAGTCACCAACAGGGACTCAGAGAGACCCAGTACTTC. Protein: CASSHQQGLRETQYF.